Listed below are T cell receptor beta chains from one sample, sequenced in a study of cytomegalovirus exposure and HLA in healthy donors. Only in-frame clones appear in the TCRdb table, and some are missing; sequencing was by immunoSEQ multiplex PCR. The top ten hold roughly 1.2% of the sample, which has some 240,000 clones, approximately 86% seen once. Sequenced material: PBMCs. These receptors were collected from a woman in her twenties or thirties in good health and CMV-seropositive. The conserved cysteine and the conserved F or W are not part of the CDR3 here. Size is stated for part of the rows, as once, few or many counts, or as a class when the clone is expanded.

TRBV6-1	TRBJ1-3	.	16	ASSEALYRPGVGNTIY
TRBV15	TRBJ2-6	.	16	ATSRGNRGRSGANVLT
TRBV30	TRBJ2-3	.	13	AWSISGGRADTQY
TRBV18	TRBJ1-3	once	14	ASSSNQGLSGNTIY
TRBV5-1	TRBJ2-1	.	12	ASSLDRGYNEQF
TRBV5-1	TRBJ2-1	.	11	ASSFKAQDEQF
TRBV4-1	TRBJ2-1	.	14	ASSHPTGGFYNEQF
TRBV7-9	TRBJ2-7	.	13	ASSYGTGYGYEQY
TRBV14	TRBJ2-1	.	11	ASSLGGGNEQF
TRBV27	TRBJ2-3	.	13	ASSLQGAAADTQY
TRBV7-9	TRBJ2-7	.	13	ASSNREPIAYEQY
TRBV19	TRBJ2-7	.	12	ASSKRTGGNEQY
TRBV19	TRBJ2-7	.	14	ASSRKAKGDSYEQY
TRBV27	TRBJ1-1	.	11	ASSPLQGLRAF
TRBV6-5	TRBJ2-2	.	13	ASNIQGSNTGELF
TRBV19	TRBJ2-5	.	16	ASSRPLAGGPGFETQY
TRBV19	TRBJ1-5	few	13	ASRTGQGRNQPQH
TRBV5-4	TRBJ2-3	few	12	ASSQGQGTDTQY
TRBV19	TRBJ2-7	.	12	ASSMSPSGYEQY
TRBV27	TRBJ2-7	.	12	ASSSPGLSYEQY
TRBV5-5	TRBJ2-5	.	12	ASSSRGGQETQY
TRBV13	TRBJ1-2	.	15	ASSHQIPDQGRNGYT
TRBV5-1	TRBJ2-2	.	15	ASSLVTVAANTGELF
TRBV9	TRBJ2-3	.	14	ASSEGTKTSTDTQY
TRBV18	TRBJ2-7	.	12	ASSPGQGHYEQY
TRBV27	TRBJ1-1	.	12	ASSLGGLRTEAF
TRBV27	TRBJ1-2	.	13	ASSWGGRGNYGYT
TRBV7-6	TRBJ2-1	.	14	ASSPHRDRGDNEQF
TRBV16	TRBJ2-1	.	13	ASSQFLAGGEEQF
TRBV14	TRBJ1-1	.	12	ASSPRVFSTEAF